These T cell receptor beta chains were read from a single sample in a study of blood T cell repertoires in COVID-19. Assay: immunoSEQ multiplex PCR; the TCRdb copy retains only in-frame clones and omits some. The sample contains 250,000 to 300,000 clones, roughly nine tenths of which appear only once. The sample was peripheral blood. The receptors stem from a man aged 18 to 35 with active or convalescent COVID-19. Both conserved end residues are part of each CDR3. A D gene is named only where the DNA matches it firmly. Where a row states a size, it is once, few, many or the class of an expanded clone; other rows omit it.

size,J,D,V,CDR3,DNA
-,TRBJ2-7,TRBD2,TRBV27,CASSLPGRQPYEQYF,TGTGCCAGCAGCCTCCCCGGGAGGCAACCCTACGAGCAGTACTTC
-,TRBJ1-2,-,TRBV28,CASTQGGDGYTF,TGTGCCAGCACCCAAGGGGGGGATGGCTACACCTTC
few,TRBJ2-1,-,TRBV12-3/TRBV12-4,CASSLLNEQFF,TGTGCCAGCAGTTTACTGAATGAGCAGTTCTTC
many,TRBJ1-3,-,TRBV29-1,CSVESGSGNTIYF,TGCAGCGTTGAAAGCGGCTCTGGAAACACCATATATTTT
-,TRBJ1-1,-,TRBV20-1,CSPHRNTEAFF,TGCAGTCCACACAGGAACACTGAAGCTTTCTTT
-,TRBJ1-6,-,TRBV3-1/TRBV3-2,CASTQLGGSPLHF,TGTGCCAGCACGCAACTGGGGGGTTCACCCCTCCACTTT
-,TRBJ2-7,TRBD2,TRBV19,CASSVTSRDSYEQYF,TGTGCCAGTAGTGTGACTAGCAGGGACTCCTACGAGCAGTACTTC
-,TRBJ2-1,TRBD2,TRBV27,CASSAESGNQNEQFF,TGTGCCAGCAGTGCCGAGAGCGGGAATCAGAATGAGCAGTTCTTC
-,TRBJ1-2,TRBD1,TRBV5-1,CASSLATGGNYGYTF,TGCGCCAGCAGCCTTGCCACAGGGGGGAACTATGGCTACACCTTC
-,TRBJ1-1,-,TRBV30,CAWSAYGTEAFF,TGTGCCTGGAGTGCCTACGGCACTGAAGCTTTCTTT
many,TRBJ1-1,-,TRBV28,CASSKGLGTEAFF,TGTGCCAGCAGTAAGGGACTAGGGACTGAAGCTTTCTTT
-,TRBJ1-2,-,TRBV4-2,CASSQEPTLVIGYTF,TGTGCCAGCAGCCAAGAACCGACCCTAGTCATCGGCTACACCTTC
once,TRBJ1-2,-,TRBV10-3,CAISGVREGLDGYTF,TGTGCCATCAGTGGGGTCCGCGAGGGACTCGATGGCTACACCTTC
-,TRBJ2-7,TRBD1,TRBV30,CAWSPYPDRGGYF,TGTGCCTGGAGTCCCTATCCTGACAGGGGCGGGTACTTC
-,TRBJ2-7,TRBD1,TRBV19,CASSSRQGWDEQYF,TGTGCCAGTAGTTCCCGACAGGGATGGGACGAGCAGTACTTC
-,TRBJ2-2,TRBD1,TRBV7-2,CASRDREAGELFF,TGTGCCAGCAGGGACAGGGAGGCCGGGGAGCTGTTTTTT
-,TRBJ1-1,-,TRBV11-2,CASTGGRGEYSAEAFF,TGTGCCAGCACGGGGGGGAGGGGAGAATATAGCGCTGAAGCTTTCTTT
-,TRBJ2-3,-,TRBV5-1,CASSPPRGRGGEDTQYF,TGCGCCAGCAGTCCCCCCAGGGGTCGGGGTGGGGAAGATACGCAGTATTTT
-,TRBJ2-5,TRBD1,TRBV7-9,CASSRGQGGETQYF,TGTGCCAGCAGCCGCGGACAGGGTGGAGAGACCCAGTACTTC
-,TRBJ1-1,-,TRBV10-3,CAITRQGSGTEAFF,TGTGCCATCACCCGTCAGGGGTCCGGGACTGAAGCTTTCTTT
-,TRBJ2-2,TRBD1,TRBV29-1,CSATPGQGVANTGELFF,TGCAGCGCCACACCGGGACAGGGGGTTGCAAACACCGGGGAGCTGTTTTTT
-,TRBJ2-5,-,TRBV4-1,CASSQAQLETQYF,TGCGCCAGCAGCCAAGCCCAACTAGAGACCCAGTACTTC
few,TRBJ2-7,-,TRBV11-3,CASRPDRWSYEQYF,TGTGCCAGCAGGCCTGACAGGTGGTCTTACGAGCAGTACTTC
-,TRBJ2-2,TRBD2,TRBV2,CASSVQGASGRALTGELFF,TGTGCCAGCAGTGTACAGGGGGCTAGCGGGAGGGCTCTGACCGGGGAGCTGTTTTTT
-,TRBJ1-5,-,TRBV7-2,CASSLMDWQPQHF,TGTGCCAGCAGCTTAATGGACTGGCAGCCCCAGCATTTT
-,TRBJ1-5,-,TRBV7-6,CASSPEFSQPQHF,TGTGCCAGCAGCCCGGAGTTTAGTCAGCCCCAGCATTTT
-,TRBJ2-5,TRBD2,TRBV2,CASGRGWQETQYF,TGTGCCAGCGGGCGGGGGTGGCAAGAGACCCAGTACTTC
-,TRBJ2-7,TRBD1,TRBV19,CASSIAGGAYEQYF,TGTGCCAGTAGTATTGCAGGGGGAGCCTACGAGCAGTACTTC
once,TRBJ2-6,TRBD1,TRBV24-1,CATSDLGTDGANVLTF,TGTGCCACCAGTGATTTGGGGACAGACGGGGCCAACGTCCTGACTTTC
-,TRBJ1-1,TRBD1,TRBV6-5,CASSTGTGVWTEAFF,TGTGCCAGCAGCACCGGGACAGGGGTATGGACTGAAGCTTTCTTT
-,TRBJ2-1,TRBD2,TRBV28,CASSLDPGGREQFF,TGTGCCAGCAGTTTGGACCCGGGGGGGCGGGAGCAGTTCTTC
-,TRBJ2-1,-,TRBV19,CASSISERPTIRSEQFF,TGTGCCAGTAGTATCAGTGAGCGGCCAACCATACGGAGTGAGCAGTTCTTC
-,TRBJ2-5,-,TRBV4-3,CASSQGRASETQYF,TGCGCCAGCAGCCAAGGGCGGGCTTCAGAGACCCAGTACTTC
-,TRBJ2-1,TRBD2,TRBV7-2,CASSPSSWGGYNEQFF,TGTGCCAGCAGCCCCTCCTCCTGGGGGGGCTACAATGAGCAGTTCTTC
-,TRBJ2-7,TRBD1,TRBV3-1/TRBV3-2,CAITPRQGSYEQYF,TGTGCCATCACCCCTCGACAGGGCTCCTACGAGCAGTACTTC
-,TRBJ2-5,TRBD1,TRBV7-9,CASSQGGQGEAQYF,TGTGCCAGCAGTCAAGGGGGACAGGGGGAGGCCCAGTACTTC
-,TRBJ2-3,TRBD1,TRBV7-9,CASRAHIRDRIDTDTQYF,TGTGCCAGCAGGGCCCATATTAGGGACAGGATTGACACAGATACGCAGTATTTT
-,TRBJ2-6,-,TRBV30,CAARGGAGANVLTF,TGTGCCGCCAGAGGGGGGGCTGGGGCCAACGTCCTGACTTTC
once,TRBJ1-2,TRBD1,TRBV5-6,CASSPRDRAYGYTF,TGTGCCAGCAGCCCCCGGGACAGGGCCTATGGCTACACCTTC
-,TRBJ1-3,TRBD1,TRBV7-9,CASSFGQGTGNTIYF,TGTGCCAGCAGCTTCGGACAGGGCACTGGAAACACCATATATTTT
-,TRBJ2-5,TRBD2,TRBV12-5,CASGPGTSGGQETQYF,TGTGCTAGTGGTCCGGGGACTAGCGGGGGGCAAGAGACCCAGTACTTC
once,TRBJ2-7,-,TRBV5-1,CASSLLGTGVTYEQYF,TGCGCCAGCAGCTTGCTCGGGACGGGGGTAACCTACGAGCAGTACTTC
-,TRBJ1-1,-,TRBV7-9,CAGLVGTEAFF,TGTGCCGGGCTGGTAGGCACTGAAGCTTTCTTT
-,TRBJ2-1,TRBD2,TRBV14,CASRSSSGSYNEQFF,TGTGCCAGCAGATCCTCTAGCGGCTCCTACAATGAGCAGTTCTTC
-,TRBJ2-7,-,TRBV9,CASSVDPQNEQYF,TGTGCCAGCAGCGTAGACCCCCAGAACGAGCAGTACTTC
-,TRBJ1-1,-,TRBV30,CAWSVGAPGAFF,TGTGCCTGGAGTGTAGGGGCCCCCGGAGCTTTCTTT
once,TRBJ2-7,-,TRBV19,CASSITGGVGYEQYF,TGTGCCAGTAGTATAACAGGAGGGGTAGGCTACGAGCAGTACTTC
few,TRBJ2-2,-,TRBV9,CASTQGGVGELFF,TGTGCCAGCACGCAGGGGGGAGTCGGGGAGCTGTTTTTT
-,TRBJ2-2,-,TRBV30,CAWSVGLRELFF,TGTGCCTGGAGTGTTGGGCTAAGGGAGCTGTTTTTT
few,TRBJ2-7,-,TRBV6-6,CASSYLPNYEQYF,TGTGCCAGCAGTTACCTACCCAACTACGAGCAGTACTTC
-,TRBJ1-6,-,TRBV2,CASSEAASYNSPLHF,TGTGCCAGCAGCGAGGCCGCCTCCTATAATTCACCCCTCCACTTT
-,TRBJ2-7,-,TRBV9,CASSVAPAYEQYF,TGTGCCAGCAGCGTAGCCCCGGCCTACGAGCAGTACTTC
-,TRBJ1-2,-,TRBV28,CASSLSQGALYGYTF,TGTGCCAGCAGTTTATCGCAGGGCGCACTCTATGGCTACACCTTC